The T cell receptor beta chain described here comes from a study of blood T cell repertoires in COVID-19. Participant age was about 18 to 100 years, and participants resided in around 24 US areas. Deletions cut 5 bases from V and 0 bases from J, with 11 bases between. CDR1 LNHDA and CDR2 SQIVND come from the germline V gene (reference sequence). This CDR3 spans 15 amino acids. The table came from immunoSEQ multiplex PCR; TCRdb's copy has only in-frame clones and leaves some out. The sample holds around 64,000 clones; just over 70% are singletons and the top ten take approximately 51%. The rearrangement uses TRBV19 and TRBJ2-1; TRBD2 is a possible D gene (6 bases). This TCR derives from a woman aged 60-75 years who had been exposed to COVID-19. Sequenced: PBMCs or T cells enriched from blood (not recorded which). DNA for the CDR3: TGTGCCAGTAGTCTCGCGGGGATCTCCTACAATGAGCAGTTCTTC. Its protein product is CASSLAGISYNEQFF. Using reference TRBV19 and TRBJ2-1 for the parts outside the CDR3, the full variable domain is DGGITQSPKYLFRKEGQNVTLSCEQNLNHDAMYWYRQDPGQGLRLIYYSQIVNDFQKGDIAEGYSVSREKKESFPLTVTSAQKNPTAFYLCASSLAGISYNEQFFGPGTRLTVL.